This T cell receptor beta chain emerged from a study of spatial heterogeneity in lung cancer. As for the study in general: Detected sequences consistently included more beta-chain ones than alpha-chain ones. Raw reads contained each unique TCR and UMI combination more than ten times on average. Findings of the study overall: It was found that expanded intratumoral alpha and beta TCR counts tracked tumor mutation counts.

Time point reported: sample taken at primary tumor resection. Untreated early-stage non-small cell lung cancer patients, some 70 in total, were the donors. Tumor, nontumor lung or frozen PBMC supplied whole RNA that was sequenced unsorted. TCRdb independently ran MiXCR on the 5' RACE reads; one entry per CDR3 protein. The table records about 24,000 distinct CDR3 sequences, roughly 9% of them present only once. This clonotype was counted ten times or more. The antigen remains undetermined. CDR3 size: 12 residues. Germline CDR1 is DFQATT and CDR2 is SNEGSKA (reference sequence). With 3 bases removed from V and 6 bases from J, the gap between germline ends came to 12 bases.

Sequencing was performed on lung tumor tissue, taken at surgery. This TCR derives from a male donor with early-stage non-small cell lung cancer. V gene TRBV20-1 combines with J gene TRBJ2-7, with a weak D call TRBD1 (6 bases). CDR3 in DNA: TGCAGTGCTAGCCGGGACAACTCCGAGCAGTACTTC. Residues: CSASRDNSEQYF.